This T cell receptor beta chain is drawn from a study of shared clonotypes between healthy human individuals. V lost 0 bases and J lost 4; bases outside the gene matches: 10. Per germline, CDR1 LGHNA and CDR2 YSLEER. The CDR3 spans 18 residues. Libraries were prepared by immunoSEQ multiplex PCR; TCRdb keeps only in-frame clonotypes and omits some of them. The sample contains approximately 980,000 clones, around 80% of which appear only once. Specimen: memory CD4+ T cells sorted from blood. Subset denoted: CD45RA-negative fraction. The sequence derives from a man in his late teens or twenties in good health. The chain has TRBV4-3 and TRBJ2-1; TRBD1 matches at 9 bases. In DNA form, the CDR3 reads TGCGCCAGCAGCCAAGAGCCCCAAGACAGGGGGAAATACAATGAGCAGTTCTTC. This translates into CASSQEPQDRGKYNEQFF.